One and the same sample provided the 21 T cell receptor beta chains below, sequenced in a study of CD8 T cells in ankylosing spondylitis. In TCRdb, the 5' RACE reads were re-called with MiXCR into one record per CDR3 protein. The sample shows around 340,000 distinct CDR3 sequences, roughly 14% of them seen only once. The sequenced material came from blood, either unsorted or a sorted T cell fraction (not recorded which). The receptor set was obtained from a male donor with ankylosing spondylitis or in good health (not recorded which).

The chain combines TRBV7-4 with TRBJ2-5; D tentatively fits TRBD1 or TRBD2 (6 bases each). With 5 bases removed from V and 2 bases from J, the gap between germline ends came to 15 bases. CDR1 is SGHVT, CDR2 SQSDAQ, per germline. The CDR3 totals 15 residues. The CDR3 sequence: CASSAYLGGQETQYF. The CDR3, as DNA: TGTGCCAGCAGCGCCTACTTAGGGGGGCAAGAGACCCAGTACTTC.

The CDR3 protein is CSARDFPTDLSNYGYTF. The CDR3 DNA is TGCAGTGCTAGAGATTTCCCGACGGACCTCTCTAACTATGGCTACACCTTC. This chain joins TRBV20-1 and TRBJ1-2; D is ambiguous. V was trimmed by 0 bases and J by 0 bases, leaving 17 bases between them. The CDR3 contains 17 residues. The V gene's germline CDR1 is DFQATT and CDR2 SNEGSKA (reference sequence).

This clonotype was counted between two and nine times. The chain couples TRBV7-2 to TRBJ2-1, with 9 bases lining up with TRBD1. The trim removed 5 bases at V and 0 bases at J, leaving 5 bases unmatched. This CDR3 is 16 amino acids long. The germline V gene has CDR1 SGHTA and CDR2 FQGNSA. The CDR3 region is CASSTTGGGSYNEQFF. The CDR3 coding sequence is TGTGCCAGCAGCACGACAGGGGGGGGCTCCTACAATGAGCAGTTCTTC.

This clonotype was recorded a few times. The V gene is TRBV28, the J gene TRBJ1-1; D might be TRBD1 (6 bases). Trimming shortened V by 4 bases and J by 4 bases, and 13 bases separated the two germline ends. This CDR3 spans 14 amino acids. The V gene's germline CDR1 is MDHEN and CDR2 SYDVKM. The CDR3 reads CASSSGELGTEAFF. The DNA for the CDR3 is TGTGCCAGCAGTTCAGGGGAGTTGGGCACTGAAGCTTTCTTT.

This clonotype turned up a few times. The chain carries TRBV30 and TRBJ2-7, with D hard to call. This CDR3 is 12 amino acids long. Trimming removed 2 bases at V and 3 bases at J, with 8 bases between. CDR1 and CDR2 from the germline V gene are GTSNPN and SVGIG (reference sequence). The CDR3 loop is CAWSRGLYEQYF. The CDR3 bases are TGTGCCTGGAGTCGCGGCCTCTACGAGCAGTACTTC.

This clonotype showed up just once. The chain carries TRBV27 and TRBJ2-1, with 9 bases fitting TRBD2. The CDR3 loop spans 16 amino acids. Trimming removed 6 bases from V and 1 base from J; junction bases left unmatched: 7. Per the germline V gene, CDR1 is MNHEY and CDR2 is SMNVEV (reference sequence). The chain's CDR3 is CASRKIAGASYNEQFF. The CDR3 nucleotides read TGTGCCAGCAGAAAAATAGCGGGGGCTTCCTACAATGAGCAGTTCTTC.

This clonotype has only a few counts. This chain links TRBV3-1 with TRBJ2-7; D ambiguous. Germline values: CDR1 LGHDT, CDR2 YNNKEL (reference sequence). The V gene lost 5 bases and the J gene lost 6 bases, with 11 bases spanning the gap. The CDR3 covers 12 residues. CDR3 nucleotide sequence: TGTGCCAGCAGCTCACATTCGGGCGAGCAGTACTTC. Amino acids: CASSSHSGEQYF.

The V call is TRBV5-1, the J call TRBJ1-4; the D gene is possibly TRBD1 (6 bases). Trimming shortened V by 4 bases and J by 5 bases, and 18 bases separated the two germline ends. Germline CDR1 reads SGHRS; CDR2 reads YFSETQ. The length of the CDR3 is 16 residues. This CDR3 reads CASSRDIRTVNEKLFF. CDR3 sequence (DNA): TGCGCCAGCAGCCGGGACATCCGGACAGTAAATGAAAAACTGTTTTTT.

V usage is TRBV20-1 and J usage is TRBJ2-1; 12 bases map to TRBD2. Germline values: CDR1 DFQATT, CDR2 SNEGSKA (reference sequence). Germline trimming cut 0 bases from V and 8 bases from J; bases unmatched to any gene: 8. The CDR3 contains 16 residues. CDR3 DNA sequence: TGCAGTGCTAGAGATAGCGGACTAGCGGGATGGTATGAGCAGTTCTTC. It translates to CSARDSGLAGWYEQFF.

The CDR3 bases are TGTGCCAGCAGCGTAGCGGGGGGTAATTCACCCCTCCACTTT. Translation gives CASSVAGGNSPLHF. This chain links TRBV9 with TRBJ1-6; tentatively, D is TRBD1 (5 bases). Trimming stripped 0 bases from V and 6 bases from J, with 7 bases between. The germline V gene has CDR1 SGDLS and CDR2 YYNGEE. There are 14 residues in the CDR3.

In this sample, this clonotype turned up many times. This chain connects TRBV18 to TRBJ1-4, with D perhaps TRBD1 (5 bases). Germline CDR1 and CDR2: KGHSH and LQKENI. The CDR3 runs 13 residues. V dropped 3 bases and J dropped 8 bases, with 10 bases sitting between them. In DNA, the CDR3 is TGTGCCAGCTCACCCGGGACGGCCGAAAAACTGTTTTTT. Amino acids: CASSPGTAEKLFF.

This clonotype was recorded a few times. The chain links TRBV5-1 to TRBJ2-1, with 10 bases fitting TRBD2. Trimming at V came to 4 bases and at J to 6 bases, leaving 7 bases not matched to a gene. Germline CDR1 SGHRS, CDR2 YFSETQ. The CDR3 loop spans 15 amino acids. CDR3 DNA sequence: TGCGCCAGCAGCCCCCAGACTAGCGGGTTCAATGAGCAGTTCTTC. Translated, it gives CASSPQTSGFNEQFF.

Remarks on this clonotype: At one end the junction does not follow the germline gene, possibly because of a read error. V gene TRBV7-2 combines with J gene TRBJ2-1; 7 nucleotides match TRBD2. CDR1 and CDR2 (germline): SGHTA, FQGNSA. The CDR3 length is 14 residues. The CDR3 spells CASSLRRDYHEQFF. CDR3 nucleotides: TGTGCCAGCAGCTTACGGCGGGACTACCATGAGCAGTTCTTC. The variable domain in full, completed from reference TRBV7-2 and TRBJ2-1, reads GAGVSQSPSNKVTEKGKDVELRCDPISGHTALYWYRQSLGQGLEFLIYFQGNSAPDKSGLPSDRFSAERTGGSVSTLTIQRTQQEDSAVYLCASSLRRDYHEQFFGPGTRLTVL.

The V call is TRBV3-1, the J call TRBJ2-1; 12 nucleotides align to TRBD2. CDR3 length equals 16 residues. V shed 3 bases and J 3 bases; nucleotides not matched to a gene: 3. Per germline, CDR1 LGHDT and CDR2 YNNKEL (reference sequence). CDR3 sequence reads: CASSHRTSGIYNEQFF. The CDR3 DNA is TGTGCCAGCAGCCACCGGACTAGCGGGATCTACAATGAGCAGTTCTTC.

This clonotype came up many times. This chain joins TRBV12-3 or TRBV12-4 and TRBJ2-5; 11 bases are shared with TRBD2. Unmatched junction bases numbered 4, after V lost 5 bases and J lost 2 bases. The CDR3 runs to 15 residues. The CDR3 DNA reads as TGTGCCAGCAGTAGGACTAGCGGGCCTCAAGAGACCCAGTACTTC. It is translated as CASSRTSGPQETQYF.

This clonotype was counted at least ten times. The V gene is TRBV12-3 or TRBV12-4, the J gene TRBJ2-2, with D maybe TRBD1 (6 bases). The CDR3 extends over 14 amino acids. V lost 6 bases and J lost 3, with 11 bases in between. CDR3 sequence: CASSPTGYTGELFF. As DNA, the CDR3 is TGTGCCAGCAGCCCTACAGGGTACACCGGGGAGCTGTTTTTT.

This clonotype was seen more than once but under ten times. At one of its ends the junction is not consistent with the germline gene, which may arise from a read error. The chain employs TRBV11-2 and TRBJ2-7, with a weak D call TRBD2 (5 bases). From germline, CDR1 is SGHAT and CDR2 FQNNGV. The CDR3 covers 14 residues. As DNA, the CDR3 is TGTGCCAGCACCTTACAAGGACTGTCCTACGAGCAGTACTTC. It encodes CASTLQGLSYEQYF.

In this sample, this clonotype turned up many times. V gene TRBV29-1 combines with J gene TRBJ2-1; D gene unclear. The CDR3 totals 16 residues. Between the trimmed V and J ends, which lost 5 bases and 0 bases, there was a span of 17 bases. CDR1 and CDR2 from the germline V gene are SQVTM and ANQGSEA. The CDR3 DNA is TGCAGCGTTATTCCTATGGAGACCTACTCCTACAATGAGCAGTTCTTC. Its translation is CSVIPMETYSYNEQFF.

In its sample, this clonotype was seen a few times. The rearrangement joins TRBV11-2 to TRBJ2-7; D remains ambiguous. Trimming pared 3 bases from V and 4 bases from J, leaving 13 bases between. CDR1 SGHAT and CDR2 FQNNGV come from the germline V gene. This CDR3 is 14 amino acids long. The CDR3 spells CASSLSGFLYEQYF. CDR3 DNA sequence: TGTGCCAGCAGCTTGTCTGGATTCCTTTACGAGCAGTACTTC. Filled out from reference TRBV11-2 and TRBJ2-7, the complete variable domain reads EAGVAQSPRYKIIEKRQSVAFWCNPISGHATLYWYQQILGQGPKLLIQFQNNGVVDDSQLPKDRFSAERLKGVDSTLKIQPAKLEDSAVYLCASSLSGFLYEQYFGPGTRLTVT.

The chain couples TRBV5-1 to TRBJ2-5, with 12 positions matching TRBD2. V dropped 0 bases and J dropped 3; count of bases not matched to a gene: 3. CDR3 length: 16 amino acids. Per the germline V gene, CDR1 is SGHRS and CDR2 is YFSETQ. In DNA form, the CDR3 reads TGCGCCAGCAGCTTGGAAGCTAGCGGGGGGGAAGAGACCCAGTACTTC. Its translation: CASSLEASGGEETQYF.

The chain recombines TRBV10-3 with TRBJ2-7, with 7 bases that match TRBD1. CDR1 and CDR2 (germline): ENHRY, SYGVKD. The CDR3 is 15 amino acids. V trimming: 3 bases; J trimming: 3 bases; junction bases outside the gene matches: 8. The CDR3 spells CAISDRAGGIYEQYF. In DNA form, the CDR3 reads TGTGCCATCAGTGATAGGGCAGGGGGTATCTACGAGCAGTACTTC.